Here is one TCR beta chain with its context. Its specificity is not known. This entry is derived from a study of shared clonotypes between healthy human individuals. General study points: Expectations were that clonotype sharing among donors would be affected by sequencing depth. Represented diversity (both genetic and exposure-history) was limited by the small number of donors.

The material for each subset, its genomic DNA, was split evenly across several immunoSEQ plates. TCRdb's copy holds only in-frame clones and misses some; the assay was immunoSEQ multiplex PCR. The sample includes around 1,100,000 clones, 70% to 80% of them seen just once. Trimming removed 2 bases at V and 8 bases at J, with 16 bases between. This CDR3 is 14 amino acids long. The germline CDR1 and CDR2 sequences are SGHRS and YFSETQ. V is TRBV5-1 and J is TRBJ1-1; tentative D call: TRBD1 (5 bases). The specimen was memory CD4+ T cells from PBMCs. Subset specified: CD45RA-negative fraction. The TCR originated in a man aged 18 to 30 in good health. Some clones in this sample may be carry-over from other donors' samples. DNA for the CDR3: TGCGCCAGCAGCTTTACCGACATTCGGGACGAAGCTTTCTTT. It specifies CASSFTDIRDEAFF.